This TCR beta chain was captured in a study of OX40 agonist ivuxolimab in advanced cancers. The CDR3 extends over 15 amino acids. V shed 4 bases, J shed 7 bases, and the junction held 14 bases outside the gene matches. CDR1 and CDR2 (germline): SGHRS, YFSETQ. The method was immunoSEQ multiplex PCR; TCRdb's version includes in-frame clones alone and lacks a portion of them. Here the sample spans about 63,000 clones, 80% to 90% being singletons. This chain uses TRBV5-1 with TRBJ2-7; 7 bases are a match to TRBD1. This TCR was sampled from an adult with an advanced solid tumor such as melanoma, head and neck, liver or kidney cancer. The specimen was CD4+ or CD8+ T cells sorted from blood, collected in a trial of the OX40 agonist ivuxolimab. The CDR3 nucleotides read TGCGCCAGCAGCCTTACGACAGGGCCTGAGGGGGAGCAGTACTTC. This sequence encodes CASSLTTGPEGEQYF.